This is a list of T cell receptor beta chains from one sample in a study of T-cell memory formation after mild COVID-19. TCRdb re-derived calls from the 5' RACE reads in MiXCR, one entry per CDR3 protein. The sample has roughly 450,000 distinct CDR3 sequences, roughly 18% seen once. Sequenced material: PBMCs or a T cell subset sorted from them (not recorded which). Every receptor here comes from an adult woman who had mild COVID-19 (a few samples of this study predate the infection). Cell type and time point are not known. The CDR3 runs from the conserved cysteine through the conserved F or W. Fields, in order: V gene, CDR3 length, J gene, D gene, clone size, CDR3 protein, CDR3 DNA. A D gene is named only where the DNA matches it firmly. Some rows mark clone size as missing; the rest say once, few, many or name a class of expanded clone.

TRBV6-2/TRBV6-3	9	TRBJ2-7	-	few	CASGLGQYF	TGTGCCAGCGGGCTAGGGCAGTACTTC
TRBV7-2	16	TRBJ2-7	-	-	CASSPEGVGTHYEQYF	TGTGCCAGCAGCCCAGAAGGTGTGGGGACTCACTACGAGCAGTACTTC
TRBV5-1	16	TRBJ2-7	-	-	CASSFLEGGFVHEQYF	TGCGCCAGCAGCTTCTTGGAGGGGGGCTTCGTACACGAGCAGTACTTC
TRBV3-1	15	TRBJ2-7	TRBD1	-	CASSHPQGKSYEQYF	TGTGCCAGCAGCCATCCACAGGGGAAATCCTACGAGCAGTACTTC
TRBV7-9	18	TRBJ1-1	-	few	CASSLPLPAFGGNTEAFF	TGTGCCAGCAGCTTACCCTTGCCCGCATTTGGCGGGAACACTGAAGCTTTCTTT
TRBV7-9	15	TRBJ2-1	TRBD2	many	CASSFLLADFNEQFF	TGTGCCAGCAGCTTCTTACTAGCGGACTTCAATGAGCAGTTCTTC
TRBV6-5	13	TRBJ2-7	TRBD1	few	CASSYSRGSEQYF	TGTGCCAGCAGTTACAGCAGGGGGTCCGAGCAGTACTTC
TRBV19	12	TRBJ2-7	-	-	CASSMDGYEQYF	TGTGCCAGTAGTATGGATGGATACGAGCAGTACTTC
TRBV24-1	18	TRBJ2-1	TRBD2	-	CATSDPGTSGRNRNEQFF	TGTGCCACCAGTGATCCCGGGACTAGCGGGAGGAATCGAAATGAGCAGTTCTTC
TRBV7-2	12	TRBJ2-1	-	-	CASSLSGREQFF	TGTGCCAGCAGCTTATCAGGGCGAGAGCAGTTCTTC
TRBV4-3	15	TRBJ1-1	-	few	CASSQETRIRTEAFF	TGCGCCAGCAGCCAAGAAACGAGGATCCGGACCGAGGCTTTCTTT
TRBV3-1	17	TRBJ2-2	TRBD1	-	CASSSGTGGANTGELFF	TGTGCCAGCAGTTCCGGGACAGGGGGTGCGAACACCGGGGAGCTGTTTTTT
TRBV4-3	14	TRBJ1-3	-	few	CASSQDETGNTIYF	TGCGCCAGCAGCCAAGATGAAACAGGAAACACCATATATTTT
TRBV15	14	TRBJ2-1	TRBD2	few	CATSRDAGGQEQFF	TGTGCCACCAGCAGAGACGCGGGGGGGCAGGAGCAGTTCTTC
TRBV25-1	13	TRBJ1-5	-	few	CASSGQGVQPQHF	TGTGCCAGCAGTGGGCAGGGTGTTCAGCCCCAGCATTTT
TRBV10-3	15	TRBJ1-1	-	many	CAISEKGTLNTEAFF	TGTGCCATCAGTGAGAAAGGGACACTGAACACTGAAGCTTTCTTT
TRBV4-1	16	TRBJ2-1	TRBD2	many	CASSQDGLAAYNEQFF	TGCGCCAGCAGCCAAGATGGACTAGCGGCCTACAATGAGCAGTTCTTC
TRBV6-5	15	TRBJ1-1	TRBD1	-	CASSYSSRGGTEAFF	TGTGCCAGCAGTTACTCGAGCAGGGGGGGCACTGAAGCTTTCTTT
TRBV19	17	TRBJ2-1	TRBD2	many	CASSSGLTSGRLDEQFF	TGTGCCAGTAGCTCGGGGTTGACTAGCGGGAGGCTCGATGAGCAGTTCTTC
TRBV30	14	TRBJ1-1	-	few	CAWSLGTLVGEAFF	TGTGCCTGGAGTCTAGGGACATTGGTCGGGGAAGCTTTCTTT
TRBV7-9	16	TRBJ1-1	-	-	CASSLASGGSGTEAFF	TGTGCCAGCAGCTTAGCTTCGGGAGGGTCAGGGACTGAAGCTTTCTTT
TRBV5-6	18	TRBJ2-2	TRBD1	few	CASSLSRTGPNWTGELFF	TGTGCCAGCAGCTTGTCCCGGACAGGCCCTAACTGGACCGGGGAGCTGTTTTTT
TRBV18	13	TRBJ2-3	-	-	CASSPPTVDTQYF	TGTGCCAGCTCACCACCGACGGTAGATACGCAGTATTTT
TRBV24-1	13	TRBJ2-3	TRBD1	many	CATTGQAPDTQYF	TGTGCCACCACTGGACAGGCTCCAGATACGCAGTATTTT
TRBV18	14	TRBJ2-7	-	-	CASSPRTEFYEQYF	TGTGCCAGCTCACCAAGAACGGAATTCTACGAGCAGTACTTC